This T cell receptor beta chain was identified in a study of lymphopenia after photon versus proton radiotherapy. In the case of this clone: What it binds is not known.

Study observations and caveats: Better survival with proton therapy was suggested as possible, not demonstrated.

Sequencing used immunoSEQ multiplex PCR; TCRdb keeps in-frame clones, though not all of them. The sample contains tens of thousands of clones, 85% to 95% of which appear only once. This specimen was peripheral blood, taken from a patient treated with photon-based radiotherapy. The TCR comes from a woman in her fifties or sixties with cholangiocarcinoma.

The CDR3 DNA sequence: TGCGCCAGCAGCCCTGGAGGGGGGGCCAGGGGTCAAGAGACCCAGTACTTC. Its translation is CASSPGGGARGQETQYF. The rearrangement uses TRBV4-1 and TRBJ2-5, with D perhaps matching TRBD2 (7 bases). The ends were cut back, 4 bases at V and 2 bases at J, with 20 bases in the middle. Germline V lookup: CDR1 MGHRA, CDR2 YSYEKL. The CDR3 contains 17 residues.